These 10 T cell receptor beta chains were all obtained from the same sample, sequenced in a study of early T cells in non-severe SARS-CoV-2 infection. MiXCR was run by TCRdb on the 5' RACE reads, yielding one entry per CDR3 protein. The data show tens of thousands of distinct CDR3 sequences, 6.6% seen once. Sequencing was done on a sample of whole blood. The receptors here all came from an adult who was a healthcare worker with PCR-confirmed SARS-CoV-2 infection or an uninfected control (not recorded which).

This clonotype was observed at least ten times. This chain uses TRBV18 with TRBJ1-5; TRBD1 might be the D (5 bases). The ends were cut back, 3 bases at V and 2 bases at J, with 11 bases in the middle. Germline values: CDR1 KGHSH, CDR2 LQKENI. The CDR3 runs to 15 residues. The CDR3 DNA sequence: TGTGCCAGCTCACCCCAGGGACTTGGCAATCAGCCCCAGCATTTT. This sequence encodes CASSPQGLGNQPQHF. The full variable domain, completed using reference TRBV18 and TRBJ1-5, is NAGVMQNPRHLVRRRGQEARLRCSPMKGHSHVYWYRQLPEEGLKFMVYLQKENIIDESGMPKERFSAEFPKEGPSILRIQQVVRGDSAAYFCASSPQGLGNQPQHFGDGTRLSIL.

Many counts were recorded for this clonotype. The V gene is TRBV2, the J gene TRBJ1-1; no reliable D call. The length of the CDR3 is 12 residues. Germline V CDR1 and CDR2: SNHLY, FYNNEI. Trimming shortened V by 8 bases and J by 2 bases, and 9 bases separated the two germline ends. CDR3: CASLNSNTEAFF. The CDR3 DNA sequence: TGTGCCAGCCTCAACAGCAACACTGAAGCTTTCTTT.

This clonotype has a count of ten or more. This chain connects TRBV4-3 to TRBJ2-6; D gene ambiguous. V was trimmed by 4 bases and J by 2 bases, leaving 21 bases between them. The CDR3 runs to 19 residues. The germline V gene encodes CDR1 LGHNA and CDR2 YSLEER. As DNA, the CDR3 is TGCGCCAGCAGCCCGCAAGAAGGACCGGGTCTCACTGGGGCCAACGTCCTGACTTTC. The encoded protein is CASSPQEGPGLTGANVLTF.

This clonotype has ten or more counts. The rearrangement links TRBV28 to TRBJ1-4; unclear D gene. Trimming pared 5 bases from V and 4 bases from J, leaving 14 bases between. The CDR3 loop spans 15 amino acids. Looked up from germline, CDR1 is MDHEN and CDR2 is SYDVKM. CDR3 amino acids: CASSPPGGRNEKLFF. The CDR3, as DNA: TGTGCCAGCAGTCCCCCGGGAGGACGTAATGAAAAACTGTTTTTT.

The sample holds a few counts of this clonotype. The rearrangement links TRBV3-2 to TRBJ2-1; the table's D call TRBD2 went unverified against the DNA. TRBV3-2 constitutes a pseudogene. This CDR3 contains 13 residues. CDR3 coding DNA: TGTGCCAGCAGCCGGACTAGCAGTGGGGAACAGTTCTTC. Translating it yields CASSRTSSGEQFF.

Many counts were recorded for this clonotype. The genes are TRBV27 and TRBJ2-1; D is possibly TRBD2 (6 bases). The CDR3 contains 15 residues. Germline-derived CDR1 and CDR2 are MNHEY and SMNVEV (reference sequence). The V gene lost 3 bases and the J gene lost 0 bases, with 9 bases spanning the gap. CDR3 nucleotide sequence: TGTGCCAGCAGTTTCGGGGGTAGCTCCTACAATGAGCAGTTCTTC. Translated: CASSFGGSSYNEQFF.

This clonotype was seen at least ten times. The chain uses TRBV25-1 and TRBJ2-5; D is possibly TRBD2 (6 bases). Germline CDR1 and CDR2: MGHDK and SYGVNS. Trimming pared 2 bases from V and 3 bases from J, leaving 7 bases between. The CDR3 loop spans 13 amino acids. The CDR3 loop is CASSERLEETQYF. Here the CDR3 DNA reads TGTGCCAGCAGTGAACGACTAGAAGAGACCCAGTACTTC.

This clonotype is termed medium-sized (0.01 to 0.1%). V and J are TRBV7-9 and TRBJ2-1; TRBD2 matches 10 bases. Germline CDR1 is SEHNR and CDR2 is FQNEAQ (reference sequence). CDR3 length: 15 amino acids. V trimming: 7 bases; J trimming: 5 bases; junction bases outside the gene matches: 8. The CDR3 reads CASTLQREGDNEQFF. CDR3 sequence (DNA): TGTGCCAGCACCCTCCAGCGGGAGGGTGACAATGAGCAGTTCTTC.

The sample holds many counts of this clonotype. CDR3 DNA: TGTGCCAGCTCACCCATTGACGGACCAGAGAAGAGGTACTTC. Translated: CASSPIDGPEKRYF. This rearrangement joins TRBV18 to TRBJ2-7; no clear D. Trimming shortened V by 3 bases and J by 12 bases, and 21 bases separated the two germline ends. From germline, CDR1 is KGHSH and CDR2 LQKENI. The CDR3 contains 14 residues.

This clonotype was counted at least ten times. The V and J genes are TRBV20-1 and TRBJ2-3; TRBD2 is a possible D gene (6 bases). The V gene's germline CDR1 is DFQATT and CDR2 SNEGSKA (reference sequence). The CDR3 extends over 15 amino acids. V shed 6 bases and J shed 0 bases, with 16 bases lying between them. CDR3 coding DNA: TGCAGTGCAGACTCGAGTGGGGGGAGCACAGATACGCAGTATTTT. Its translation is CSADSSGGSTDTQYF.